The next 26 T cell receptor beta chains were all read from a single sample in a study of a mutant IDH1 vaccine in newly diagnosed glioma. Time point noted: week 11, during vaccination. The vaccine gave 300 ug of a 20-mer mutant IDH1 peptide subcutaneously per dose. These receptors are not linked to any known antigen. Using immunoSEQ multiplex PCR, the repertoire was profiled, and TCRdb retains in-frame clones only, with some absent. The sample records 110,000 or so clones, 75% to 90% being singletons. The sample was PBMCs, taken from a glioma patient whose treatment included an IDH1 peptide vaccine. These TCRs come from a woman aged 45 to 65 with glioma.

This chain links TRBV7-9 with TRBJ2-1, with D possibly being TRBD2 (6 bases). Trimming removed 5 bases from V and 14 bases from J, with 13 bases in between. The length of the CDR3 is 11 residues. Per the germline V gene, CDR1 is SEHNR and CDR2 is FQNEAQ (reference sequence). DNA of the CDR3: TGTGCCAGCAGCCTAGGCGGGGATAAGTTCTTC. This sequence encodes CASSLGGDKFF.

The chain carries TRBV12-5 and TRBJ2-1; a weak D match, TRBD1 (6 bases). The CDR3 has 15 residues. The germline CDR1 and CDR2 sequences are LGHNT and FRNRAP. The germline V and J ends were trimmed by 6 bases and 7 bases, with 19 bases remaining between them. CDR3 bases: TGTGCTAGTGGAGACCCCGGGACACAGGCGAATGAGCAGTTCTTC. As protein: CASGDPGTQANEQFF.

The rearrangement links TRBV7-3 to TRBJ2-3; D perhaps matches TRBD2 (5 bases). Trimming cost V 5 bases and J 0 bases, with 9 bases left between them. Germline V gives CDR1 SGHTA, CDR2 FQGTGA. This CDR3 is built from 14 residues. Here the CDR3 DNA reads TGTGCCAGCAGCCGAGGGAGTAGCACAGATACGCAGTATTTT. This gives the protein CASSRGSSTDTQYF.

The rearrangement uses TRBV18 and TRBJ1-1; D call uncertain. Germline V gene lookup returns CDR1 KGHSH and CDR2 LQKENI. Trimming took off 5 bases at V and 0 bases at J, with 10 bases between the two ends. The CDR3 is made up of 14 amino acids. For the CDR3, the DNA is TGTGCCAGCTCATTGGCGCCGATGAACACTGAAGCTTTCTTT. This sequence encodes CASSLAPMNTEAFF.

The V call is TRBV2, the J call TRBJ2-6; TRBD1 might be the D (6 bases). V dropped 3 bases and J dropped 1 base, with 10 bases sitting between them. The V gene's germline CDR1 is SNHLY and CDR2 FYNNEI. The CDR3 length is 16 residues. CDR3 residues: CASSDGRGSGANVLTF. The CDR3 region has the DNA TGTGCCAGCAGTGACGGCAGGGGATCTGGGGCCAACGTCCTGACTTTC.

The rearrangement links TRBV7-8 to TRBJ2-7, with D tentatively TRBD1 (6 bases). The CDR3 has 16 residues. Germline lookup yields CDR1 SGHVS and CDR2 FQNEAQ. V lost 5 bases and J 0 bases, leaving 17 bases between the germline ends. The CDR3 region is CASSPGQFLSSYEQYF. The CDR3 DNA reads TGTGCCAGCAGCCCTGGACAGTTTCTAAGCTCCTACGAGCAGTACTTC.

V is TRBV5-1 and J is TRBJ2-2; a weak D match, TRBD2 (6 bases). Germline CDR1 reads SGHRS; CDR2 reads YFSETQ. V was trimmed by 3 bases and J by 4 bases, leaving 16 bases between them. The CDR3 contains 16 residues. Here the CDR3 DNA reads TGCGCCAGCAGCTCAAGAGGGGTGCGGGGCACCGGGGAGCTGTTTTTT. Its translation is CASSSRGVRGTGELFF.

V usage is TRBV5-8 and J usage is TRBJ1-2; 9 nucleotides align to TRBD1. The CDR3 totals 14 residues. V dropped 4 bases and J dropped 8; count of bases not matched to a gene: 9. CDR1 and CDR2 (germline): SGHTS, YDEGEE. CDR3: CASSPRTGASGYTF. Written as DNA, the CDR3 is TGTGCCAGCAGCCCTAGGACAGGGGCGTCGGGCTACACCTTC.

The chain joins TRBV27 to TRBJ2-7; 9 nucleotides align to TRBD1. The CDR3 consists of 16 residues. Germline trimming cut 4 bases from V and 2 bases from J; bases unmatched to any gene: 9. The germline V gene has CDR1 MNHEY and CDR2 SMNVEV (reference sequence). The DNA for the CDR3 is TGTGCCAGCAGTTACCGCCTCGGACAGGGGACCTACGAGCAGTACTTC. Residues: CASSYRLGQGTYEQYF.

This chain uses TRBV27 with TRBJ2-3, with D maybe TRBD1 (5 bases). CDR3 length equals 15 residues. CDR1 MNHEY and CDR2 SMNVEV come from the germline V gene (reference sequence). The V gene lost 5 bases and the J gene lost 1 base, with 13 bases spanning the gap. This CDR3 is CASSPRVYGTDTQYF. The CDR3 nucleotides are TGTGCCAGCAGTCCCAGGGTGTACGGCACAGATACGCAGTATTTT.

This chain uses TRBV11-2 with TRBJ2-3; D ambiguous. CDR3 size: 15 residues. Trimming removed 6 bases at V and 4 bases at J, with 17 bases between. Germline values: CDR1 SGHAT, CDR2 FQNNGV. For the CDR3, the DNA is TGTGCCAGCAGTCTAGTCGATGGGCTGGCAGATACGCAGTATTTT. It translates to CASSLVDGLADTQYF. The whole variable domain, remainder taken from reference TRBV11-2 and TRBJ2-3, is EAGVAQSPRYKIIEKRQSVAFWCNPISGHATLYWYQQILGQGPKLLIQFQNNGVVDDSQLPKDRFSAERLKGVDSTLKIQPAKLEDSAVYLCASSLVDGLADTQYFGPGTRLTVL.

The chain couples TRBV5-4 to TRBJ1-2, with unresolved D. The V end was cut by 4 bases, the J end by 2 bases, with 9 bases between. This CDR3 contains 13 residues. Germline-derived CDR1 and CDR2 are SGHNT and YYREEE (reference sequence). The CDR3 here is CASSPDENYGYTF. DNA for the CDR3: TGTGCCAGCAGCCCGGACGAAAACTATGGCTACACCTTC.

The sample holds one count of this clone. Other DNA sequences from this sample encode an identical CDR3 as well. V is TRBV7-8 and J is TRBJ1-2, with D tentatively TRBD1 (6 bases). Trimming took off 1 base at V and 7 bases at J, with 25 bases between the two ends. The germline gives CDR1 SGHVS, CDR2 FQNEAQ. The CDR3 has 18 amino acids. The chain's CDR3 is CASSLGRGRGVIPGGYTF. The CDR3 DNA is TGTGCCAGCAGCTTAGGGAGGGGAAGGGGGGTCATCCCAGGTGGCTACACCTTC.

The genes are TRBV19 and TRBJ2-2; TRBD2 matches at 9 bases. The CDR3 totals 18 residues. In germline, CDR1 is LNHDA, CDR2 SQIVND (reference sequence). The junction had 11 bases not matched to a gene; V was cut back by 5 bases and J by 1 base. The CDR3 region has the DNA TGTGCCAGTAGTCTTAGAGCCCATAGCGGGGGGAACACCGGGGAGCTGTTTTTT. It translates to CASSLRAHSGGNTGELFF. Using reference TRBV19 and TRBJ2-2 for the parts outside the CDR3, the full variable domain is DGGITQSPKYLFRKEGQNVTLSCEQNLNHDAMYWYRQDPGQGLRLIYYSQIVNDFQKGDIAEGYSVSREKKESFPLTVTSAQKNPTAFYLCASSLRAHSGGNTGELFFGEGSRLTVL.

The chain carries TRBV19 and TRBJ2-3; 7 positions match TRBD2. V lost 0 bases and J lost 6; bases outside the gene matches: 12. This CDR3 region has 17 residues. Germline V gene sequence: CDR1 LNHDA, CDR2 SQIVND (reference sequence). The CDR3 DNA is TGTGCCAGTAGTATAGACTTAGAGACACTAGCGAAGGATACGCAGTATTTT. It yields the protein CASSIDLETLAKDTQYF. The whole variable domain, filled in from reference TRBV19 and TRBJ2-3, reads DGGITQSPKYLFRKEGQNVTLSCEQNLNHDAMYWYRQDPGQGLRLIYYSQIVNDFQKGDIAEGYSVSREKKESFPLTVTSAQKNPTAFYLCASSIDLETLAKDTQYFGPGTRLTVL.

This chain's CDR3 is CAISESTYEQYF. Written as DNA, the CDR3 is TGTGCCATCAGTGAGTCGACCTACGAGCAGTACTTC. The V and J genes are TRBV10-3 and TRBJ2-5; no definite D call. The closer fit of TRBJ2-7 to the DNA end suggests the J call may be wrong. Germline CDR1 reads ENHRY; CDR2 reads SYGVKD. This CDR3 comprises 12 residues.

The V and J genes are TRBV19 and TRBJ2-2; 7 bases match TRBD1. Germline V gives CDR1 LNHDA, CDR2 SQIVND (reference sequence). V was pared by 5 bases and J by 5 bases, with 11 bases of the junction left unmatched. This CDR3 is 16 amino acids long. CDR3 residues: CASSALGGSVTGELFF. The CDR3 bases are TGTGCCAGTAGTGCTCTAGGGGGCTCGGTGACCGGGGAGCTGTTTTTT. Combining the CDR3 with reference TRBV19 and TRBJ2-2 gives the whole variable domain DGGITQSPKYLFRKEGQNVTLSCEQNLNHDAMYWYRQDPGQGLRLIYYSQIVNDFQKGDIAEGYSVSREKKESFPLTVTSAQKNPTAFYLCASSALGGSVTGELFFGEGSRLTVL.

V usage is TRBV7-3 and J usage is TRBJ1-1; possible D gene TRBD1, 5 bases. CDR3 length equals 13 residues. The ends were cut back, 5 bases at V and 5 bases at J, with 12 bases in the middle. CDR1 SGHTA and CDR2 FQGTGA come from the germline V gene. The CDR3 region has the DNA TGTGCCAGCAGCCTAAGGAGGGGAACTGAAGCTTTCTTT. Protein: CASSLRRGTEAFF.

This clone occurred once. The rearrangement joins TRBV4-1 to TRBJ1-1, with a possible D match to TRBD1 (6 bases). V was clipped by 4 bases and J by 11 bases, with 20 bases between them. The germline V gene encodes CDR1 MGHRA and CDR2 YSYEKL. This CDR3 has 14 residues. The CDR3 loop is CASSRPGTSIEAFF. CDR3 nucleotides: TGCGCCAGCAGCCGGCCCGGGACATCCATTGAGGCTTTCTTT.

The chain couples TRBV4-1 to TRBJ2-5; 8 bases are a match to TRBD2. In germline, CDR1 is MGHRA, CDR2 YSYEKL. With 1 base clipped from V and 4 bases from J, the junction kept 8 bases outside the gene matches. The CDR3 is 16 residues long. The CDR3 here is CASSQVGRARVETQYF. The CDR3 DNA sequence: TGCGCCAGCAGCCAAGTCGGGAGGGCCCGCGTAGAGACCCAGTACTTC.

CDR3 sequence: CASSLGGFYNEQFF. Here the CDR3 DNA reads TGTGCCAGCAGCCTAGGGGGATTCTACAATGAGCAGTTCTTC. The chain couples TRBV27 to TRBJ2-1; D may be TRBD1 (6 bases). In germline, CDR1 is MNHEY, CDR2 SMNVEV (reference sequence). Trimming removed 6 bases at V and 3 bases at J, with 12 bases between. The CDR3 totals 14 residues.

CDR3 in amino acids: CAISDPDRSSNTEAFF. CDR3 coding DNA: TGTGCCATCAGTGACCCAGACAGGAGCTCGAACACTGAAGCTTTCTTT. V and J are TRBV10-3 and TRBJ1-1, with D tentatively TRBD1 (6 bases). The CDR3 is made up of 16 amino acids. V lost 3 bases, J lost 1 base, and 15 bases lay in between. Germline values: CDR1 ENHRY, CDR2 SYGVKD.

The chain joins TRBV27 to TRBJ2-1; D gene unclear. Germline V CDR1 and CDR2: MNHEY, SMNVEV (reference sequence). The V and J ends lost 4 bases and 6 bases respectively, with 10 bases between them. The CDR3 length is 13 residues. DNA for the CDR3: TGTGCCAGCAGTTGGGGATTGGGCAATGAGCAGTTCTTC. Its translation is CASSWGLGNEQFF.

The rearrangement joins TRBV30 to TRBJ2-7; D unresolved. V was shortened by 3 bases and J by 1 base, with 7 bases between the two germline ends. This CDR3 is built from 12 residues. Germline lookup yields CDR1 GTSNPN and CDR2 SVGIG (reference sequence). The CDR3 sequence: CAWRVRSYEQYF. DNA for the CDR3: TGTGCCTGGAGGGTAAGATCCTACGAGCAGTACTTC. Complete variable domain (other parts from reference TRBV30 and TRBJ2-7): SQTIHQWPATLVQPVGSPLSLECTVEGTSNPNLYWYRQAAGRGLQLLFYSVGIGQISSEVPQNLSASRPQDRQFILSSKKLLLSDSGFYLCAWRVRSYEQYFGPGTRLTVT.

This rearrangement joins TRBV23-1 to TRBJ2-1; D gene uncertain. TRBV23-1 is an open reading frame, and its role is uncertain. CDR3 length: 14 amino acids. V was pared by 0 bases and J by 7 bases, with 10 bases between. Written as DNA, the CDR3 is TGCGCCAGCAGTCAATCGCTAGTTAGGAATGAGCAGTTCTTC. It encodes CASSQSLVRNEQFF.

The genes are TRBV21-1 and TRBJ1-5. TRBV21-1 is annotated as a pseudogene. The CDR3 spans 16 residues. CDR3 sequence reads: CASRSQGWEGNQPQHF. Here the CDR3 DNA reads TGTGCCAGCCGAAGCCAGGGATGGGAGGGGAATCAGCCCCAGCATTTT.